The 7 T cell receptor beta chains in this list originate from one sample, sequenced in a study of PD-1 blockade in classical Hodgkin lymphoma. Produced via immunoSEQ multiplex PCR; TCRdb's table is partial and in-frame only. The sample lists about 94,000 clones, approximately 89% occurring once. With no exception, relapse followed autologous stem cell transplantation in all patients, and brentuximab vedotin exposure varied. This specimen was peripheral blood mononuclear cells (PBMCs), taken before the second cycle of nivolumab. These receptors were taken from a human donor with classical Hodgkin lymphoma.

This clone was seen only a few times. The chain employs TRBV27 and TRBJ2-1, with TRBD2 matching over 7 bases. Germline V lookup: CDR1 MNHEY, CDR2 SMNVEV (reference sequence). With V trimmed by 2 bases and J by 5 bases, 15 bases remained unmatched. This CDR3 has 18 amino acids. Here the CDR3 DNA reads TGTGCCAGCAGTTTAGGTGTTCCCGGCGGGAGTATCCACAATGAGCAGTTCTTC. Protein sequence: CASSLGVPGGSIHNEQFF.

This clone was seen just once. The V gene is TRBV19, the J gene TRBJ1-4, with D possibly TRBD1 on 5 matching bases. The germline V gene has CDR1 LNHDA and CDR2 SQIVND (reference sequence). CDR3 length: 14 residues. V gave up 7 bases and J gave up 4 bases, with 13 bases separating them. This CDR3 reads CASKGAGSNEKLFF. The CDR3 nucleotides read TGTGCCAGTAAAGGAGCAGGGAGTAATGAAAAACTGTTTTTT. The full variable domain, with the rest looked up from reference TRBV19 and TRBJ1-4, is DGGITQSPKYLFRKEGQNVTLSCEQNLNHDAMYWYRQDPGQGLRLIYYSQIVNDFQKGDIAEGYSVSREKKESFPLTVTSAQKNPTAFYLCASKGAGSNEKLFFGSGTQLSVL.

J is TRBJ1-5 and V is TRBV2; a possible D gene is TRBD1 (6 bases). CDR3 length equals 12 residues. Germline V gene data show CDR1 as SNHLY and CDR2 as FYNNEI. V lost 3 bases to trimming and J lost 10 bases, with 10 bases between them. This CDR3 is CASSENREPQHF. The CDR3 nucleotides read TGTGCCAGCAGTGAGAACAGGGAACCCCAGCATTTT.

The chain is built from TRBV28 and TRBJ1-2; D gene uncertain. The CDR3 covers 13 residues. Germline V gene lookup returns CDR1 MDHEN and CDR2 SYDVKM. Trimming left V 3 bases short and J 7 bases short, with 12 bases between. The CDR3 DNA sequence: TGTGCCAGCAGTTTCACACCCCGGGGTGGCTACACCTTC. Protein: CASSFTPRGGYTF.

The chain recombines TRBV7-9 with TRBJ1-1; D is unresolved. Germline V gene sequence: CDR1 SEHNR, CDR2 FQNEAQ (reference sequence). The CDR3 length is 13 residues. The ends were cut back, 3 bases at V and 2 bases at J, with 7 bases in the middle. The CDR3 DNA reads as TGTGCCAGCAGCTTGGAAATTAACACTGAAGCTTTCTTT. As protein: CASSLEINTEAFF.

This chain links TRBV18 with TRBJ2-3; D ambiguous. Per the germline V gene, CDR1 is KGHSH and CDR2 is LQKENI. V lost 2 bases and J 3 bases, leaving 9 bases between the germline ends. CDR3 length: 14 residues. CDR3 protein: CASSPGSLTDTQYF. The CDR3 nucleotides are TGTGCCAGCTCACCAGGGTCTCTTACAGATACGCAGTATTTT. Together with reference TRBV18 and TRBJ2-3, the CDR3 gives the full variable domain: NAGVMQNPRHLVRRRGQEARLRCSPMKGHSHVYWYRQLPEEGLKFMVYLQKENIIDESGMPKERFSAEFPKEGPSILRIQQVVRGDSAAYFCASSPGSLTDTQYFGPGTRLTVL.

A remark on this clone: Other DNA sequences in this specimen translate into the identical CDR3. V usage is TRBV25-1 and J usage is TRBJ1-6, with D possibly TRBD1 on 5 matching bases. CDR1 and CDR2 (germline): MGHDK, SYGVNS. CDR3 length: 14 residues. Trimming left V 2 bases short and J 6 bases short, with 8 bases between. The chain's CDR3 is CASSEVQGNSPLHF. For the CDR3, the DNA is TGTGCCAGCAGTGAAGTCCAGGGTAATTCACCCCTCCACTTT.